The 26 T cell receptor beta chains below were found in one sample sequenced in a study of blood T cell repertoires in COVID-19. TCRdb keeps only in-frame clones here, not all; method: immunoSEQ multiplex PCR. The top ten hold about 51% of the sample, which has 25,000 to 30,000 clones, roughly 80% seen once. Sequencing was done on a sample of peripheral blood. These receptors came from a man in his forties or fifties with active or convalescent COVID-19.

The count of this clone is one. This chain uses TRBV12-3 or TRBV12-4 with TRBJ2-7; TRBD1 matches at 7 bases. The CDR3 is 13 residues long. Germline trimming cut 6 bases from V and 7 bases from J; bases unmatched to any gene: 9. CDR3 coding DNA: TGTGCCAGCAGGCGGACAGGAAATAATGAGCAGTACTTC. It translates to CASRRTGNNEQYF.

V gene TRBV3-1 (or the pseudogene TRBV3-2) combines with J gene TRBJ2-7, with 10 bases matching TRBD1. Trimming cost V 5 bases and J 5 bases; bases outside gene matches: 12. Germline lookup yields CDR1 LGHDT and CDR2 YNNKEL (reference sequence). The CDR3 is made up of 16 amino acids. This CDR3 reads CASSLALGTGENEQYF. The CDR3 DNA is TGTGCCAGCAGCTTAGCCTTAGGGACAGGGGAGAACGAGCAGTACTTC.

The chain joins TRBV5-8 to TRBJ2-3; 8 positions match TRBD2. The CDR3 has 16 residues. V lost 0 bases and J lost 5; bases outside the gene matches: 8. Germline values: CDR1 SGHTS, CDR2 YDEGEE. The CDR3 loop is CASSLGGTSGGDTQYF. CDR3 nucleotides: TGTGCCAGCAGCTTGGGTGGCACTAGCGGCGGAGATACGCAGTATTTT. The full variable domain, rest sourced from reference TRBV5-8 and TRBJ2-3, is EAGVTQSPTHLIKTRGQQATLRCSPISGHTSVYWYQQALGLGLQFLLWYDEGEERNRGNFPPRFSGRQFPNYSSELNVNALELEDSALYLCASSLGGTSGGDTQYFGPGTRLTVL.

This clone was observed a handful of times. This rearrangement joins TRBV7-3 to TRBJ2-1, with 9 bases matching TRBD2. CDR3 length equals 12 residues. Germline CDR1 and CDR2: SGHTA and FQGTGA. V dropped 5 bases and J dropped 13; count of bases not matched to a gene: 6. The CDR3 spells CASSLSGSSQFF. The CDR3 DNA sequence: TGTGCCAGCAGCCTTAGCGGGAGTTCTCAGTTCTTC.

In this sample, this clone turned up a few times. This sequence joins TRBV5-1 and TRBJ1-1; D is possibly TRBD1 (6 bases). The germline CDR1 and CDR2 sequences are SGHRS and YFSETQ. V gave up 4 bases and J gave up 1 base, with 17 bases separating them. This CDR3 has 16 amino acids. CDR3 protein: CASSARDTGGNTEAFF. CDR3 bases: TGCGCCAGCAGCGCCCGGGACACAGGAGGGAACACTGAAGCTTTCTTT.

This chain joins TRBV21-1 and TRBJ1-3; TRBD1 is the table's D call, not checked against the DNA. TRBV21-1 constitutes a pseudogene. There are 17 residues in the CDR3. The CDR3: CASSKIVWDRAGNTIYF. CDR3 in DNA: TGTGCCAGCAGCAAGATTGTGTGGGACAGGGCTGGAAACACCATATATTTT.

The rearrangement joins TRBV20-1 to TRBJ2-7, with a possible D match to TRBD1 (7 bases). Germline V CDR1 and CDR2: DFQATT, SNEGSKA (reference sequence). Trimming pared 3 bases from V and 2 bases from J, leaving 11 bases between. CDR3 length equals 13 residues. CDR3 sequence: CSASGRGAYEQYF. The CDR3 DNA is TGCAGTGCTAGTGGCAGGGGGGCCTACGAGCAGTACTTC.

This sequence joins TRBV6-6 and TRBJ1-5; 8 nucleotides agree with TRBD1. The V and J ends lost 9 bases and 7 bases, in that order; junction bases with no gene match: 14. Germline V gene lookup returns CDR1 MNHNY and CDR2 SVGAGI (reference sequence). The CDR3 length is 15 residues. For the CDR3, the DNA is TGTGCCAGTCATTCCGGGACAGGCGTTGACCAGCCCCAGCATTTT. This translates into CASHSGTGVDQPQHF.

The gene calls are TRBV10-3 and TRBJ1-5; TRBD1 aligns across 7 bases. V shed 6 bases and J 0 bases; nucleotides not matched to a gene: 2. The CDR3 totals 14 residues. The germline gives CDR1 ENHRY, CDR2 SYGVKD. CDR3 bases: TGTGCCATCAGGGGGACAGATAGCAATCAGCCCCAGCATTTT. It is translated as CAIRGTDSNQPQHF.

The CDR3 reads CASSVDTKNIQYF. DNA of the CDR3: TGTGCCAGCAGTGTTGACACAAAAAACATTCAGTACTTC. The chain couples TRBV2 to TRBJ2-4; D remains ambiguous. Germline assignment: CDR1 SNHLY and CDR2 FYNNEI. The CDR3 sequence is 13 residues long. Trimming stripped 4 bases from V and 4 bases from J, with 8 bases between.

In this sample, this clone turned up a few times. The chain couples TRBV28 to TRBJ1-4; weak D call: TRBD1 (6 bases). From germline, CDR1 is MDHEN and CDR2 SYDVKM. The CDR3 totals 13 residues. Deletions cut 7 bases from V and 8 bases from J, with 14 bases between. In DNA, the CDR3 is TGTGCCAGCAAGGGGGAGAGTAGGGAAAAACTGTTTTTT. Protein sequence: CASKGESREKLFF.

This clone appeared once. The V gene is TRBV5-1, the J gene TRBJ2-7; D not certain. Germline V gene data show CDR1 as SGHRS and CDR2 as YFSETQ. V lost 0 bases, J lost 4 bases, and 8 bases lay in between. The CDR3 spans 13 residues. CDR3 sequence (DNA): TGCGCCAGCAGCTTGGATAGGAGATACGAGCAGTACTTC. Translating it yields CASSLDRRYEQYF.

This chain's CDR3 is CASSLVGTGTYGYTF. CDR3 DNA sequence: TGCGCCAGCAGCTTGGTTGGGACAGGGACCTATGGCTACACCTTC. The genes are TRBV5-1 and TRBJ1-2; 9 positions agree with TRBD1. The J segment lost 4 bases and the V segment lost 0 bases, leaving 4 bases of the junction unmatched. The CDR3 has 15 residues. The germline gives CDR1 SGHRS, CDR2 YFSETQ.

The chain combines TRBV29-1 with TRBJ1-1; 7 nucleotides match TRBD1. The CDR3 consists of 12 residues. J lost 3 bases, V lost 5 bases, and 3 bases had no gene match. Germline-derived CDR1 and CDR2 are SQVTM and ANQGSEA. The CDR3: CSVLTGYTEAFF. CDR3 bases: TGCAGCGTTCTGACAGGGTACACTGAAGCTTTCTTT. The variable domain in full, completed from reference TRBV29-1 and TRBJ1-1, reads SAVISQKPSRDICQRGTSLTIQCQVDSQVTMMFWYRQQPGQSLTLIATANQGSEATYESGFVIDKFPISRPNLTFSTLTVSNMSPEDSSIYLCSVLTGYTEAFFGQGTRLTVV.

This clone was observed a handful of times. The chain combines TRBV19 with TRBJ1-5, with D perhaps matching TRBD1 (6 bases). The germline gives CDR1 LNHDA, CDR2 SQIVND (reference sequence). V lost 8 bases to trimming and J lost 6 bases, with 11 bases between them. The CDR3 covers 12 residues. The CDR3 sequence: CASGGGGQPQHF. The DNA for the CDR3 is TGTGCCAGTGGTGGGGGCGGTCAGCCCCAGCATTTT.

This clone was seen only once. V is TRBV4-1 and J is TRBJ2-7; possibly TRBD1 for D (6 bases). This CDR3 region has 15 residues. Looked up from germline, CDR1 is MGHRA and CDR2 is YSYEKL. V dropped 1 base and J dropped 2 bases, with 12 bases sitting between them. The CDR3 DNA sequence: TGCGCCAGCAGCCAAGTCCCAGGGGCTACCTACGAGCAGTACTTC. Translating gives CASSQVPGATYEQYF.

The chain has TRBV27 and TRBJ1-6; TRBD1 matches 7 bases. Per germline, CDR1 MNHEY and CDR2 SMNVEV (reference sequence). V lost 5 bases, J lost 6 bases, and 4 bases stayed unmatched. The CDR3 sequence is 14 residues long. The CDR3 nucleotides read TGTGCCAGCAGTCGACAGGGTCGTAATTCACCCCTCCACTTT. Translation gives CASSRQGRNSPLHF.

The V call is TRBV6-4, the J call TRBJ2-7; 9 nucleotides match TRBD2. This CDR3 comprises 15 residues. V lost 6 bases and J lost 4; bases outside the gene matches: 10. Germline V gene data show CDR1 as MRHNA and CDR2 as SNTAGT. CDR3 bases: TGTGCCAGCAGCCCGGGGCTAGCGGGAATGTACGAGCAGTACTTC. Translating it yields CASSPGLAGMYEQYF.

The chain couples TRBV29-1 to TRBJ2-7; tentative D call: TRBD2 (6 bases). Trimming stripped 4 bases from V and 3 bases from J, with 10 bases between. The CDR3 totals 12 residues. CDR1 is SQVTM, CDR2 ANQGSEA, per germline. The CDR3 DNA is TGCAGCGTTGGGCGGGATGTCTACGAGCAGTACTTC. Translating gives CSVGRDVYEQYF.

CDR3 sequence (DNA): TGTGCCAGCAGCTTAGGCACAGGGGTTGAGCAGTTCTTC. Translating it yields CASSLGTGVEQFF. The chain has TRBV11-1 and TRBJ2-1; 7 bases fit TRBD1. V was pared by 1 base and J by 9 bases, with 3 bases of the junction left unmatched. This CDR3 is built from 13 residues. CDR1 is SGHAT and CDR2 is FQDESV in the germline V gene (reference sequence).

V and J are TRBV3-1 (or the pseudogene TRBV3-2) and TRBJ2-3; 11 positions match TRBD2. The CDR3 length is 17 residues. Germline trimming cut 0 bases from V and 2 bases from J; bases unmatched to any gene: 4. Germline loops: CDR1 LGHDT, CDR2 YNNKEL (reference sequence). The CDR3: CASSQDRLAGPTDTQYF. Here the CDR3 DNA reads TGTGCCAGCAGCCAAGATCGACTAGCGGGACCCACAGATACGCAGTATTTT.

The chain couples TRBV27 to TRBJ2-1, with D tentatively TRBD2 (5 bases). V was clipped by 6 bases and J by 5 bases, with 11 bases between them. Germline V CDR1 and CDR2: MNHEY, SMNVEV (reference sequence). This CDR3 is built from 13 residues. The CDR3 reads CASSPGNNNEQFF. The CDR3 DNA follows: TGTGCCAGCAGCCCGGGAAACAACAATGAGCAGTTCTTC.

The chain recombines TRBV6-5 with TRBJ2-7; 8 nucleotides align to TRBD1. The CDR3 consists of 13 residues. Per germline, CDR1 MNHEY and CDR2 SVGAGI. The V and J ends lost 10 bases and 6 bases, in that order; junction bases with no gene match: 11. This chain's CDR3 is CATARTGLVEQYF. DNA for the CDR3: TGTGCCACCGCCCGGACAGGGTTAGTCGAGCAGTACTTC.

The chain uses TRBV5-5 and TRBJ2-7; 10 bases agree with TRBD1. Germline-derived CDR1 and CDR2 are SGHKS and YYEKEE (reference sequence). Trimming removed 3 bases from V and 2 bases from J; junction bases left unmatched: 8. This CDR3 is built from 16 residues. The CDR3 spells CASSSLGQGRTYEQYF. The CDR3 nucleotides read TGTGCCAGCAGCTCCCTGGGACAGGGGAGAACCTACGAGCAGTACTTC. Drawing the rest from reference TRBV5-5 and TRBJ2-7, the complete variable domain is DAGVTQSPTHLIKTRGQQVTLRCSPISGHKSVSWYQQVLGQGPQFIFQYYEKEERGRGNFPDRFSARQFPNYSSELNVNALLLGDSALYLCASSSLGQGRTYEQYFGPGTRLTVT.

The genes are TRBV11-2 and TRBJ1-1; no clear D. CDR1 is SGHAT and CDR2 is FQNNGV in the germline V gene. CDR3 length: 16 amino acids. Between the trimmed V and J ends, which lost 0 bases and 1 base, there was a span of 12 bases. The DNA of the CDR3 is TGTGCCAGCAGCTTAGATACAGTAGCGGAGAACACTGAAGCTTTCTTT. It specifies CASSLDTVAENTEAFF.

V and J are TRBV30 and TRBJ2-5; 9 bases are a match to TRBD2. V trimming: 1 base; J trimming: 5 bases; junction bases outside the gene matches: 11. This CDR3 has 16 residues. Germline-derived CDR1 and CDR2 are GTSNPN and SVGIG (reference sequence). CDR3 nucleotide sequence: TGTGCCTGGAGTGGGGTTAGCGGGAGAGGGTGGGAGACCCAGTACTTC. This translates into CAWSGVSGRGWETQYF.